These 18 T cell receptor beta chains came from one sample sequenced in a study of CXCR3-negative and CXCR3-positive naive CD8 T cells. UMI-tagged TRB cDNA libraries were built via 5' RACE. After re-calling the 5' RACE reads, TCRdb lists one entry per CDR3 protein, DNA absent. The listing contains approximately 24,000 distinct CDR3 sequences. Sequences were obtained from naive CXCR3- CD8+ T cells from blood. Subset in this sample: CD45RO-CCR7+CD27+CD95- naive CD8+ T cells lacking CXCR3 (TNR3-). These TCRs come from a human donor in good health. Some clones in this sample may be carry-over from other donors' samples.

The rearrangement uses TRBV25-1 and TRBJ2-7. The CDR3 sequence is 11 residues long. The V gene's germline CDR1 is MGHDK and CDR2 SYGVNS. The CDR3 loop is CASSEAYEQYF.

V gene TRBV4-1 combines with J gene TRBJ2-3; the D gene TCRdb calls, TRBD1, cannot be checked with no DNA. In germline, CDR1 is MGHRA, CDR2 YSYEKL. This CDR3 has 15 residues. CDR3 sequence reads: CASSRQGLGTDTQYF.

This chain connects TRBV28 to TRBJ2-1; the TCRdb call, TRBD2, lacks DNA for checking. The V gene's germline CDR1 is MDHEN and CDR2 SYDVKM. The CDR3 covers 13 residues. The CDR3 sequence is CASGTSLYNEQFF.

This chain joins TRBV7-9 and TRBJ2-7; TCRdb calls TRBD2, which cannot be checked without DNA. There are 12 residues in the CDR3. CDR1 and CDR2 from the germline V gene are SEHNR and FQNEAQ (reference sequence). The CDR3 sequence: CASSYGLYEQYF. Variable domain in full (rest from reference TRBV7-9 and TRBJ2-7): DTGVSQNPRHKITKRGQNVTFRCDPISEHNRLYWYRQTLGQGPEFLTYFQNEAQLEKSRLLSDRFSAERPKGSFSTLEIQRTEQGDSAMYLCASSYGLYEQYFGPGTRLTVT.

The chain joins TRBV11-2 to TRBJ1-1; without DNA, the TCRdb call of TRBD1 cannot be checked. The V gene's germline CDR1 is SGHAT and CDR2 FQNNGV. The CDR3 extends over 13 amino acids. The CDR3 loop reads CASSRTTNTEAFF.

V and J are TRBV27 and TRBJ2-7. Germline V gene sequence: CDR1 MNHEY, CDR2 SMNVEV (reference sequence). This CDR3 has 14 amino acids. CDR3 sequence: CASSPYSQAYEQYF.

CDR3 loop: CASSSSTVYQPQHF. This chain uses TRBV7-2 with TRBJ1-5; TCRdb returns TRBD1, unconfirmable since there is no DNA. CDR1 is SGHTA, CDR2 FQGNSA, per germline. There are 14 residues in the CDR3.

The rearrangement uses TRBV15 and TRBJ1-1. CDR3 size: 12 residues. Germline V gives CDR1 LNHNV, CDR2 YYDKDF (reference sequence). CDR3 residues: CATSLRATEAFF. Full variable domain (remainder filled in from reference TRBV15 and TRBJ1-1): DAMVIQNPRYQVTQFGKPVTLSCSQTLNHNVMYWYQQKSSQAPKLLFHYYDKDFNNEADTPDNFQSRRPNTSFCFLDIRSPGLGDTAMYLCATSLRATEAFFGQGTRLTVV.

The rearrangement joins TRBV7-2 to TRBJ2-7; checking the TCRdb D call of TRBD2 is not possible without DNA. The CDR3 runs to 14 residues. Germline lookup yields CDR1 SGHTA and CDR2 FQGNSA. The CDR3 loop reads CASSPLLGLYEQYF.

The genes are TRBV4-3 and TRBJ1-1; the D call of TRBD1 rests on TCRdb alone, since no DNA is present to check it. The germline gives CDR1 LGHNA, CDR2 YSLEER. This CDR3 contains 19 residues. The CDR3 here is CASSPDYWDRAGLNTEAFF.

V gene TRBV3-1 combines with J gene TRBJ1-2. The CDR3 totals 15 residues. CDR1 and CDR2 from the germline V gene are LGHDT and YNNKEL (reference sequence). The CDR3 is CASSQDGERIYGYTF. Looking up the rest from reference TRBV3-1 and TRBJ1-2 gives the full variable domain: DTAVSQTPKYLVTQMGNDKSIKCEQNLGHDTMYWYKQDSKKFLKIMFSYNNKELIINETVPNRFSPKSPDKAHLNLHINSLELGDSAVYFCASSQDGERIYGYTFGSGTRLTVV.

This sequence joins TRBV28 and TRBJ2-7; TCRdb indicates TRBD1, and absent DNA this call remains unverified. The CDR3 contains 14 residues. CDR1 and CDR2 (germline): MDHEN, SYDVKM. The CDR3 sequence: CASSRDKSSYEQYF.

The CDR3 protein is CASSPDSTNEQFF. V is TRBV12-3 or TRBV12-4 and J is TRBJ2-1; TCRdb designates TRBD1, a call that cannot be tested without DNA. There are 13 residues in the CDR3.

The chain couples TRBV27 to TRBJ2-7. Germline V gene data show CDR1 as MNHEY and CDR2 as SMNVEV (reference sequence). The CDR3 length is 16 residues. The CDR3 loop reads CASSLRRQAASYEQYF.

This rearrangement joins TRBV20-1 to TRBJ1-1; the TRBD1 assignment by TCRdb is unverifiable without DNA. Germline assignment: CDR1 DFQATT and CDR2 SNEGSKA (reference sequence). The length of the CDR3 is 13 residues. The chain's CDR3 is CSASPRGDTEAFF.

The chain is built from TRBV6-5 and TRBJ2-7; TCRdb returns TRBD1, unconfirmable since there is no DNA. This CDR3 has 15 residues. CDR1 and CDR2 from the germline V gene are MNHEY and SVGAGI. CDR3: CASSFSGQGIYEQYF.

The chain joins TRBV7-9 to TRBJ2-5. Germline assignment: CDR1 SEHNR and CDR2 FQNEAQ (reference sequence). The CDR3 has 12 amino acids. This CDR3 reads CASSLAEETQYF.

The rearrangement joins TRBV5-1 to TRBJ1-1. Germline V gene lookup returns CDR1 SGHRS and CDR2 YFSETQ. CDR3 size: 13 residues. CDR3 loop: CASSLVPDTEAFF.